The T cell receptor beta chain under discussion was sequenced for a study of T cell changes during pregnancy in multiple sclerosis. V lost 8 bases, J lost 0 bases, and 6 bases stayed unmatched. CDR3 length equals 14 residues. Germline assignment: CDR1 SNHLY and CDR2 FYNNEI. Generated by immunoSEQ multiplex PCR, the TCRdb table keeps only in-frame clones and is missing some. The sample contains 50,000 to 60,000 clones, 80% to 95% of which appear only once. This receptor was identified in a female donor with multiple sclerosis, enrolled in a pregnancy study. The chain combines TRBV2 with TRBJ1-2; 7 nucleotides agree with TRBD1. This sample comprised CD4+ T cells from peripheral blood mononuclear cells, obtained in the second trimester of pregnancy. CDR3 sequence (DNA): TGTGCCAGCGGAGGGACAGACGCTAACTATGGCTACACCTTC. It encodes CASGGTDANYGYTF.